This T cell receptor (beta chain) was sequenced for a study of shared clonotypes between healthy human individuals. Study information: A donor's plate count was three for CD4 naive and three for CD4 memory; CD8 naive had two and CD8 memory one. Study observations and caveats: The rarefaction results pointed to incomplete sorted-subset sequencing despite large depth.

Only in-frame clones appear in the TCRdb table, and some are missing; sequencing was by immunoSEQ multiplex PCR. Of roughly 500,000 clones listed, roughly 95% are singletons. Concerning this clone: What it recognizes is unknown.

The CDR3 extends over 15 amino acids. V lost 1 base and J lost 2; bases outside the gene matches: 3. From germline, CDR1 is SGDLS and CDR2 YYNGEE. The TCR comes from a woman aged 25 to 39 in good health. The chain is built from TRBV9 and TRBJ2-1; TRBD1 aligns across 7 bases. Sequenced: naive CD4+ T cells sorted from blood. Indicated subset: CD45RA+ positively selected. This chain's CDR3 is CASSVSGQTYNEQFF. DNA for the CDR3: TGTGCCAGCAGCGTATCGGGACAGACCTACAATGAGCAGTTCTTC.